The 20 T cell receptor beta chains below were found in one sample sequenced in a study of regulatory T cells in long-lasting Graves disease. The time point is: newly diagnosed GD, antithyroid drugs for less than 3 months. The TCR library was made from RNA that had been extracted from PBMCs in TRIzol. Library construction for TCR beta used iRepertoire HTBI primers and Arm-PCR of CDR3 regions. TCRdb reanalysed the multiplex PCR reads using MiXCR and keeps one entry per CDR3 protein. The sample has about 360,000 distinct CDR3 sequences, about 16% seen once; the top ten hold 20% to 25%. The same sample was also studied in work on T cells in Graves' hyperthyroidism and ophthalmopathy.

The source material was peripheral blood mononuclear cells (PBMCs), sampled at new diagnosis, from a patient treated with antithyroid drugs. The receptors come from a woman between 18 and 29 years old with Graves disease.

The V and J genes are TRBV7-9 and TRBJ1-6; D uncertain. The V and J ends lost 1 base and 2 bases respectively, with 6 bases between them. Germline V gene sequence: CDR1 SEHNR, CDR2 FQNEAQ (reference sequence). This CDR3 spans 15 amino acids. CDR3 sequence: CASSLDGTYNSPLHF. Written as DNA, the CDR3 is TGTGCCAGCAGCTTAGATGGGACCTATAATTCACCCCTCCACTTT.

The chain recombines TRBV7-3 with TRBJ1-2; 10 positions match TRBD1. The CDR3 is made up of 15 amino acids. V shed 4 bases, J shed 8 bases, and the junction held 10 bases outside the gene matches. Germline assignment: CDR1 SGHTA and CDR2 FQGTGA. In DNA form, the CDR3 reads TGTGCCAGCAGCTCATCCGGGACAGGGGTGGAGGGCTACACCTTC. It encodes CASSSSGTGVEGYTF.

On this clonotype itself: This may be a read error, as it is one base from a much larger clone. Without the conserved terminal phenylalanine or tryptophan, this CDR3 likely stems from a read error. The rearrangement uses TRBV7-3 and TRBJ2-5, with 8 positions matching TRBD2. Per the germline V gene, CDR1 is SGHTA and CDR2 is FQGTGA. CDR3 length equals 16 residues. The V segment lost 5 bases and the J segment 2 bases; nucleotides outside the gene matches: 10. The CDR3 DNA follows: TGTGCCAGCAGCCCAGGACTAGCAAGTAGGCAAGAGACCCAGTACTTG. This encodes CASSPGLASRQETQYL.

Concerning this clonotype itself: A much bigger clone sits one base away, suggesting this may be a read error. J is TRBJ2-3 and V is TRBV3-1; the D is unclear. Trimming cost V 0 bases and J 2 bases, with 12 bases left between them. The CDR3 is 16 residues long. Germline values: CDR1 LGHDT, CDR2 YNNKEL (reference sequence). CDR3 nucleotides: TGTGCCAGCAGCCAAGAGGAGTGGATACACACAGATACGCAGTATTTT. Translating gives CASSQEEWIHTDTQYF.

Ten or more counts support this clonotype. The chain combines TRBV11-2 with TRBJ2-5; a weak D match, TRBD1 (5 bases). V dropped 3 bases and J dropped 5 bases, with 10 bases sitting between them. The CDR3 spans 13 residues. Germline V gives CDR1 SGHAT, CDR2 FQNNGV. CDR3 amino acids: CASSFQGTETQYF. In DNA, the CDR3 is TGTGCCAGCAGCTTCCAGGGCACGGAGACCCAGTACTTC.

With regard to this clonotype: A much larger clone is a single base away; this may be a read error. The gene calls are TRBV2 and TRBJ2-7; D may correspond to TRBD1 or TRBD2 (5 bases each). V gave up 5 bases and J gave up 3 bases, with 23 bases separating them. Germline V lookup: CDR1 SNHLY, CDR2 FYNNEI. The CDR3 totals 17 residues. CDR3 DNA sequence: TGTGCCAGCAGTTTGTCCGGGACGCCGTCTTGGGGCTACGAGCAGTACTTC. Protein product: CASSLSGTPSWGYEQYF.

This clonotype has at least ten counts. The rearrangement joins TRBV6-5 to TRBJ2-1; TRBD2 agrees at 11 bases. After removal of 1 base from V and 3 bases from J, the junction contained 8 bases not matched to a gene. Germline V CDR1 and CDR2: MNHEY, SVGAGI. CDR3 length equals 18 residues. DNA of the CDR3: TGTGCCAGCAGTTACTTTGTGACTAGCGGGAAGCGCTACAATGAGCAGTTCTTC. It encodes CASSYFVTSGKRYNEQFF.

This clonotype showed up just a few times. The CDR3 DNA reads as TGTGCCAGCAGGGTACAGGGGGCCCTTAACACTGAAGCTTTCTTT. Translated, it gives CASRVQGALNTEAFF. The V gene is TRBV6-1, the J gene TRBJ1-1; 9 positions agree with TRBD1. Trimming at V came to 6 bases and at J to 2 bases, leaving 7 bases not matched to a gene. CDR1 and CDR2 from the germline V gene are MNHNS and SASEGT. This CDR3 has 15 residues.

As concerns this clonotype: One end of the junction fails to match germline, which may point to a read error. This rearrangement joins TRBV7-3 to TRBJ2-2; no clear D. There are 13 residues in the CDR3. CDR1 and CDR2 (germline): SGHTA, FQGTGA. CDR3 sequence reads: CAGSLIQTGELFF. CDR3 bases: TGTGCCGGCAGCTTAATCCAGACCGGGGAGCTGTTTTTT.

This chain joins TRBV6-5 and TRBJ1-6; D remains ambiguous. V lost 2 bases, J lost 7 bases, and 9 bases lay in between. This CDR3 contains 14 residues. Germline CDR1 is MNHEY and CDR2 is SVGAGI. CDR3 DNA: TGTGCCAGCAGTTACGAAGTCGGGAATTCACCCCTCCACTTT. It translates to CASSYEVGNSPLHF.

This clonotype occurred many times. The chain joins TRBV3-1 to TRBJ2-7, with D possibly TRBD2 on 6 matching bases. The CDR3 is 15 amino acids. Germline CDR1 and CDR2: LGHDT and YNNKEL (reference sequence). V was cut by 4 bases and J by 4 bases, with 17 bases left in between. CDR3 coding DNA: TGTGCCAGCAGCCTATACGTTGGAGGGGTATACGAGCAGTACTTC. It translates to CASSLYVGGVYEQYF.

In this sample, this clonotype turned up a few times. J is TRBJ2-1 and V is TRBV4-2, with D tentatively TRBD2 (6 bases). From germline, CDR1 is LGHNA and CDR2 YNFKEQ. V gave up 3 bases and J gave up 5 bases, with 14 bases separating them. The CDR3 spans 15 residues. This CDR3 is CASSHVRDSNNEQFF. DNA of the CDR3: TGTGCCAGCAGCCACGTCCGGGACTCGAACAATGAGCAGTTCTTC.

This clonotype was counted a few times. This chain connects TRBV28 to TRBJ1-5, with 7 bases matching TRBD1. CDR1 is MDHEN, CDR2 SYDVKM, per germline. Losses at the gene ends were 6 bases for V and 2 bases for J; bases not matched to a gene: 10. The CDR3 has 16 residues. For the CDR3, the DNA is TGTGCCAGCAGCCCTCACCTCGGACAGGGCAATCAGCCCCAGCATTTT. Translation gives CASSPHLGQGNQPQHF.

This clonotype was recorded many times. The chain is built from TRBV28 and TRBJ1-1; TRBD1 is a possible D gene (6 bases). V was clipped by 5 bases and J by 11 bases, with 15 bases between them. CDR1 and CDR2 (germline): MDHEN, SYDVKM. This CDR3 spans 12 amino acids. This chain's CDR3 is CASSPGAAGAFF. In DNA, the CDR3 is TGTGCCAGCAGTCCGGGGGCAGCTGGCGCTTTCTTT.

The table lists this clonotype with a few counts. The V gene is TRBV5-6, the J gene TRBJ1-5; D uncertain. Germline assignment: CDR1 SGHDT and CDR2 YYEEEE. V shed 0 bases and J shed 2 bases, with 6 bases lying between them. CDR3 length: 14 residues. CDR3 nucleotide sequence: TGTGCCAGCAGCTTGGGTATAGGCAATCAGCCCCAGCATTTT. Its translation is CASSLGIGNQPQHF.

This clonotype has a handful of counts. The chain has TRBV7-2 and TRBJ1-2, with D maybe TRBD1 (5 bases). Germline V lookup: CDR1 SGHTA, CDR2 FQGNSA. The CDR3 consists of 15 residues. The V and J ends lost 0 bases and 3 bases respectively, with 11 bases between them. The CDR3 here is CASSLADQGYYGYTF. Written as DNA, the CDR3 is TGTGCCAGCAGCTTAGCGGATCAGGGTTACTATGGCTACACCTTC. The full variable domain, completed using reference TRBV7-2 and TRBJ1-2, is GAGVSQSPSNKVTEKGKDVELRCDPISGHTALYWYRQSLGQGLEFLIYFQGNSAPDKSGLPSDRFSAERTGGSVSTLTIQRTQQEDSAVYLCASSLADQGYYGYTFGSGTRLTVV.

V gene TRBV4-1 combines with J gene TRBJ2-2; tentatively, D is TRBD1 (5 bases). This CDR3 is built from 19 residues. Germline V gene lookup returns CDR1 MGHRA and CDR2 YSYEKL. The V end was cut by 4 bases, the J end by 4 bases, with 25 bases between. CDR3 amino acids: CASSLHLWGRRAVTGELFF. Here the CDR3 DNA reads TGCGCCAGCAGCCTCCACCTATGGGGCCGCAGGGCGGTCACCGGGGAGCTGTTTTTT.

This clonotype was seen repeatedly, ten times or more. The chain employs TRBV30 and TRBJ2-2; D uncertain. Germline values: CDR1 GTSNPN, CDR2 SVGIG (reference sequence). This CDR3 spans 14 amino acids. V lost 3 bases and J 1 base, leaving 9 bases between the germline ends. CDR3 sequence reads: CAWRSNLNTGELFF. The CDR3 bases are TGTGCCTGGAGGTCGAACCTGAACACCGGGGAGCTGTTTTTT.

With regard to this clonotype: Given a much more abundant clone one base away, this may be a read error. This CDR3 is CASSEGQRLGNEQSF. In nucleotides, the CDR3 is TGTGCCAGCAGTGAAGGCCAGAGACTGGGCAATGAGCAGTCCTTC. The rearrangement links TRBV6-2 or TRBV6-3 to TRBJ2-1; no clear D. The CDR3 length is 15 residues. Germline loops: CDR1 MNHEY, CDR2 SVGEGT.

The J gene is TRBJ1-6, the V gene TRBV7-2; D gene uncertain. The V and J ends lost 5 bases and 3 bases respectively, with 5 bases between them. The germline V gene has CDR1 SGHTA and CDR2 FQGNSA. This CDR3 comprises 13 residues. The CDR3 sequence: CASSPYYNSPLHF. In DNA, the CDR3 is TGTGCCAGCAGCCCATACTATAATTCACCCCTCCACTTT.